These 26 T cell receptor beta chains were sequenced from one sample in a study of vaccination and CD4 T cells after COVID-19. These receptors' antigens are unknown. As to treatment: roughly 10-day PBMC culture with coronavirus spike peptide pools or control peptides (ViraFEST assay). Investigators obtained the unexposed donor's CD4+ T cells before the COVID-19 pandemic (2011-2018). CD4+ T cells that had been cultured provided DNA sequenced with the Oncomine TCR Beta short-read assay. One entry per CDR3 protein, called by TCRdb with MiXCR from the PCR reads. The sample carries 3,500 to 4,500 distinct CDR3 sequences, around 21% recorded once. Sequencing input: CD4+ T cells from blood, cultured in vitro. These receptors were taken from a human donor in good health.

The V gene is TRBV6-2 or TRBV6-3, the J gene TRBJ2-1, with 7 positions matching TRBD2. Trimming removed 6 bases from V and 6 bases from J; junction bases left unmatched: 11. This CDR3 spans 15 amino acids. Germline lookup yields CDR1 MNHEY and CDR2 SVGEGT. In nucleotides, the CDR3 is TGTGCCAGCAGCCACGGGACGGGGGGTCGCAATGAGCAGTTCTTC. It codes for CASSHGTGGRNEQFF.

V is TRBV28 and J is TRBJ2-7; 7 nucleotides agree with TRBD1. Looked up from germline, CDR1 is MDHEN and CDR2 is SYDVKM. The CDR3 has 13 residues. V was clipped by 6 bases and J by 4 bases; unmatched bases: 6. CDR3: CASSPGQSYEQYF. CDR3 nucleotides: TGTGCCAGCAGCCCGGGACAGAGTTACGAGCAGTACTTC. Combining the CDR3 with reference TRBV28 and TRBJ2-7 gives the whole variable domain DVKVTQSSRYLVKRTGEKVFLECVQDMDHENMFWYRQDPGLGLRLIYFSYDVKMKEKGDIPEGYSVSREKKERFSLILESASTNQTSMYLCASSPGQSYEQYFGPGTRLTVT.

The table lists this clonotype with a few counts. The rearrangement uses TRBV7-2 and TRBJ1-3; D unresolved. Germline CDR1 and CDR2: SGHTA and FQGNSA. The CDR3 consists of 14 residues. V shed 4 bases and J shed 0 bases, with 7 bases lying between them. CDR3 sequence (DNA): TGTGCCAGCAGCTACGGAAGCTCTGGAAACACCATATATTTT. This translates into CASSYGSSGNTIYF.

The rearrangement links TRBV29-1 to TRBJ2-7; 9 nucleotides line up with TRBD1. V was clipped by 4 bases and J by 5 bases; unmatched bases: 9. Germline lookup yields CDR1 SQVTM and CDR2 ANQGSEA. The CDR3 runs 14 residues. The CDR3 DNA is TGCAGCGTTGCTCTCCGGGACAGGGTCCACGAGCAGTACTTC. Amino acid sequence: CSVALRDRVHEQYF.

V gene TRBV10-3 combines with J gene TRBJ2-2, with D possibly TRBD2 on 7 matching bases. The germline gives CDR1 ENHRY, CDR2 SYGVKD. Trimming shortened V by 8 bases and J by 0 bases, and 25 bases separated the two germline ends. This CDR3 comprises 19 residues. In nucleotides, the CDR3 is TGTGCCATCCGCTTAGGGGGGCTAGCGGAGAACTCGAACACCGGGGAGCTGTTTTTT. As protein: CAIRLGGLAENSNTGELFF.

Only a few counts were recorded for this clonotype. The chain has TRBV5-1 and TRBJ2-7; tentatively, D is TRBD1 or TRBD2 (5 bases each). The CDR3 is made up of 14 amino acids. V was clipped by 4 bases and J by 2 bases, with 13 bases between them. Germline V gives CDR1 SGHRS, CDR2 YFSETQ. Written as DNA, the CDR3 is TGCGCCAGCAGCGTCCGGGACGGAGCCTACGAGCAGTACTTC. Protein product: CASSVRDGAYEQYF.

This clonotype showed up just a few times. The chain links TRBV28 to TRBJ1-6; tentatively, D is TRBD1 (5 bases). The CDR3 sequence is 14 residues long. Trimming pared 5 bases from V and 4 bases from J, leaving 9 bases between. Germline values: CDR1 MDHEN, CDR2 SYDVKM. Here the CDR3 DNA reads TGTGCCAGCAGTCGGGGGTTTTATAATTCACCCCTCCACTTT. Translation: CASSRGFYNSPLHF.

This clonotype appeared a few times. The J gene is TRBJ2-1, the V gene TRBV28; D call uncertain. Germline V gives CDR1 MDHEN, CDR2 SYDVKM. This CDR3 region has 12 residues. Trimming took 8 bases from V and 1 from J, leaving 6 bases between them. The CDR3 DNA is TGTGCCAGCTTTTTGTCCTACAATGAGCAGTTCTTC. This sequence encodes CASFLSYNEQFF.

This clonotype was observed a handful of times. The genes are TRBV19 and TRBJ2-7; D gene ambiguous. The CDR3 loop spans 13 amino acids. The V end was cut by 4 bases, the J end by 6 bases, with 13 bases between. Germline loops: CDR1 LNHDA, CDR2 SQIVND (reference sequence). As DNA, the CDR3 is TGTGCCAGTAGTACCACCCGAGGCTCCGAGCAGTACTTC. This gives the protein CASSTTRGSEQYF.

This clonotype was seen only a few times. The V and J genes are TRBV6-1 and TRBJ1-1, with 11 bases aligning to TRBD1. V lost 3 bases, J lost 11 bases, and 5 bases stayed unmatched. Germline lookup yields CDR1 MNHNS and CDR2 SASEGT. This CDR3 has 13 amino acids. The CDR3 nucleotides read TGTGCCAGCAGTGACCGGACAGGGGGCAAGGCTTTCTTT. Translating it yields CASSDRTGGKAFF.

The chain carries TRBV20-1 and TRBJ1-1, with 8 nucleotides matching TRBD1. CDR1 DFQATT and CDR2 SNEGSKA come from the germline V gene (reference sequence). CDR3 size: 13 residues. V was pared by 5 bases and J by 12 bases, with 14 bases of the junction left unmatched. The CDR3 loop reads CSAGGQGHVGTFF. CDR3 bases: TGCAGTGCTGGAGGACAGGGCCATGTTGGGACTTTCTTT.

The chain employs TRBV7-9 and TRBJ2-3; no firm D call. Germline assignment: CDR1 SEHNR and CDR2 FQNEAQ (reference sequence). The CDR3 runs 12 residues. V was trimmed by 2 bases and J by 5 bases, leaving 5 bases between them. The CDR3 DNA reads as TGTGCCAGCAGCTTAACGGTAGATACGCAGTATTTT. Its translation: CASSLTVDTQYF.

By sample share, this clonotype is medium-sized. The chain has TRBV15 and TRBJ1-6, with D unresolved. Germline V lookup: CDR1 LNHNV, CDR2 YYDKDF (reference sequence). CDR3 length: 12 residues. The V end lost 3 bases, the J end lost 10 bases, and 7 bases lay between the germline ends. CDR3 loop: CATSRTVSPLHF. For the CDR3, the DNA is TGTGCCACCAGCAGGACGGTGTCACCCCTCCACTTT. The whole variable domain, filled in from reference TRBV15 and TRBJ1-6, reads DAMVIQNPRYQVTQFGKPVTLSCSQTLNHNVMYWYQQKSSQAPKLLFHYYDKDFNNEADTPDNFQSRRPNTSFCFLDIRSPGLGDTAMYLCATSRTVSPLHFGNGTRLTVT.

This clonotype was picked up a small number of times. The chain links TRBV7-9 to TRBJ2-5, with D uncertain. This CDR3 is built from 11 residues. Germline V CDR1 and CDR2: SEHNR, FQNEAQ (reference sequence). Trimming shortened V by 3 bases and J by 2 bases, and 1 base separated the two germline ends. This chain's CDR3 is CASSFQETQYF. For the CDR3, the DNA is TGTGCCAGCAGCTTTCAAGAGACCCAGTACTTC.

In this sample, this clonotype turned up a few times. The rearrangement links TRBV28 to TRBJ2-5, with D maybe TRBD1 (5 bases). The germline V gene has CDR1 MDHEN and CDR2 SYDVKM. Trimming pared 6 bases from V and 5 bases from J, leaving 7 bases between. The CDR3 spans 11 residues. The CDR3, as DNA: TGTGCCAGCAGGGGGCGGGAGACCCAGTACTTC. Amino acid sequence: CASRGRETQYF.

Within the sample, this clonotype is medium-sized (0.01 to 0.1%). The chain is built from TRBV10-3 and TRBJ1-2; 7 nucleotides line up with TRBD1. This CDR3 spans 11 amino acids. Looked up from germline, CDR1 is ENHRY and CDR2 is SYGVKD. V lost 6 bases, J lost 7 bases, and 2 bases stayed unmatched. The CDR3 DNA reads TGTGCCATCAGGGGACAGTCTGGCTACACCTTC. Translating it yields CAIRGQSGYTF.

This clonotype was picked up a small number of times. The V call is TRBV7-9, the J call TRBJ1-2; TRBD1 agrees at 7 bases. There are 13 residues in the CDR3. The V and J ends lost 5 bases and 8 bases, in that order; junction bases with no gene match: 8. Germline V gives CDR1 SEHNR, CDR2 FQNEAQ (reference sequence). CDR3 amino acids: CASSAGTDGGYTF. The CDR3 DNA follows: TGTGCCAGCAGCGCCGGGACAGACGGAGGCTACACCTTC.

This clonotype is classed as medium-sized. V and J are TRBV15 and TRBJ2-3; no firm D call. V was cut by 2 bases and J by 3 bases, with 6 bases left in between. The CDR3 sequence is 13 residues long. CDR1 is LNHNV, CDR2 YYDKDF, per germline (reference sequence). For the CDR3, the DNA is TGTGCCACCAGCAGACGGACGACAGATACGCAGTATTTT. Translated, it gives CATSRRTTDTQYF.

V usage is TRBV28 and J usage is TRBJ2-7; 11 nucleotides match TRBD2. Germline-derived CDR1 and CDR2 are MDHEN and SYDVKM. The CDR3 length is 13 residues. Germline trimming cut 10 bases from V and 3 bases from J; bases unmatched to any gene: 5. Written as DNA, the CDR3 is TGTGCCACCGCGGGACTAGCGGTCTACGAGCAGTACTTC. This codes for CATAGLAVYEQYF.

The table lists this clonotype with a few counts. The rearrangement uses TRBV5-1 and TRBJ1-2, with TRBD1 identical over 7 bases. Germline V CDR1 and CDR2: SGHRS, YFSETQ. CDR3 length equals 14 residues. With V trimmed by 0 bases and J by 5 bases, 4 bases remained unmatched. CDR3 in amino acids: CASSLVDRAYGYTF. CDR3 coding DNA: TGCGCCAGCAGCTTGGTCGACAGGGCGTATGGCTACACCTTC.

The sample holds a few counts of this clonotype. This chain joins TRBV10-3 and TRBJ2-3; D gene ambiguous. V was cut by 0 bases and J by 5 bases, with 9 bases left in between. Germline CDR1 ENHRY, CDR2 SYGVKD. The CDR3 runs to 14 residues. CDR3 DNA: TGTGCCATCAGTGAGTCTAGGGCTGGAGATACGCAGTATTTT. Encoded protein: CAISESRAGDTQYF.

The CDR3 spells CASSRSRVFETQYF. CDR3 in DNA: TGTGCCAGCAGCAGAAGCAGGGTATTTGAGACCCAGTACTTC. This chain uses TRBV7-2 with TRBJ2-5, with a weak D call TRBD1 (5 bases). CDR1 and CDR2 (germline): SGHTA, FQGNSA. The CDR3 spans 14 residues. V lost 5 bases to trimming and J lost 5 bases, with 15 bases between them. The entire variable domain, with the rest obtained from reference TRBV7-2 and TRBJ2-5, is as follows: GAGVSQSPSNKVTEKGKDVELRCDPISGHTALYWYRQSLGQGLEFLIYFQGNSAPDKSGLPSDRFSAERTGGSVSTLTIQRTQQEDSAVYLCASSRSRVFETQYFGPGTRLLVL.

V usage is TRBV20-1 and J usage is TRBJ1-1, with 9 bases identical to TRBD1. This CDR3 is 15 amino acids long. The V and J ends lost 1 base and 1 base, in that order; junction bases with no gene match: 4. The germline gives CDR1 DFQATT, CDR2 SNEGSKA (reference sequence). The CDR3 loop is CSARGDRGWNTEAFF. The CDR3 coding sequence is TGCAGTGCTAGAGGAGACAGGGGGTGGAACACTGAAGCTTTCTTT.

Regarding this clonotype: A single base separates this from a much larger clone, so it may be a read error. The chain joins TRBV7-3 to TRBJ2-5; weak D call: TRBD2 (5 bases). This CDR3 is built from 13 residues. CDR1 SGHTA and CDR2 FQGTGA come from the germline V gene. The DNA of the CDR3 is TGTGCCAGCAGCTTAGGTGGTTGGGAGACCCAGTGCTTC. As protein: CASSLGGWETQCF.

Only a few counts were recorded for this clonotype. V usage is TRBV28 and J usage is TRBJ2-4; D unresolved. The CDR3 covers 12 residues. V lost 2 bases to trimming and J lost 5 bases, with 4 bases between them. CDR1 and CDR2 (germline): MDHEN, SYDVKM. In DNA, the CDR3 is TGTGCCAGCAGTTTACAAGAAAACATTCAGTACTTC. Its protein product is CASSLQENIQYF.

This sequence joins TRBV7-8 and TRBJ2-7; possible D gene TRBD1, 5 bases. Germline-derived CDR1 and CDR2 are SGHVS and FQNEAQ. Trimming took off 4 bases at V and 0 bases at J, with 10 bases between the two ends. The CDR3 is 14 amino acids. The CDR3 nucleotides read TGTGCCAGCAGCTCCCTCAGGGTCTCCTACGAGCAGTACTTC. Translated, it gives CASSSLRVSYEQYF.